This T cell receptor beta chain was captured in a study of vaccination and CD4 T cells after COVID-19. As regards this clonotype: As yet, its antigen is unknown.

CDR1 and CDR2 from the germline V gene are MNHNS and SASEGT. Trimming pared 6 bases from V and 1 base from J, leaving 9 bases between. The CDR3 covers 13 residues. Specified treatment: roughly nine-day PBMC culture with coronavirus spike peptide pools or control peptides (ViraFEST assay). CD4+ T cells that had been cultured provided DNA sequenced with the Oncomine TCR Beta short-read assay. One entry per CDR3 protein, called by TCRdb with MiXCR from the PCR reads. The table records 13,000 or so distinct CDR3 sequences, 27% of them present only once. Specimen: CD4+ T cells from blood, cultured in vitro, collected before SARS-CoV-2 vaccination. The chain is built from TRBV6-1 and TRBJ2-5; D may be TRBD1 (6 bases). The sequence was collected from a human donor who received a COVID-19 vaccine. The CDR3 bases are TGTGCCAGCAGACTACAGGGCCAAGAGACCCAGTACTTC. As protein: CASRLQGQETQYF.